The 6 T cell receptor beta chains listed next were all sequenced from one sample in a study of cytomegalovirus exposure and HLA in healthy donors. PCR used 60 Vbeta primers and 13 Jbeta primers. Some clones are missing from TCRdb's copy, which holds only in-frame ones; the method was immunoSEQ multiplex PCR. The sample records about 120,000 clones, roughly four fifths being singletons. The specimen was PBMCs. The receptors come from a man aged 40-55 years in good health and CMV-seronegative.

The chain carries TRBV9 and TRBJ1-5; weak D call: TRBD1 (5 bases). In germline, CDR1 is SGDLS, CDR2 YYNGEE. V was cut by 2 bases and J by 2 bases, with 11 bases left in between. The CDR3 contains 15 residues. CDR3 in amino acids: CASSVGEGGNQPQHF. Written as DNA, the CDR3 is TGTGCCAGCAGCGTGGGGGAGGGAGGCAATCAGCCCCAGCATTTT.

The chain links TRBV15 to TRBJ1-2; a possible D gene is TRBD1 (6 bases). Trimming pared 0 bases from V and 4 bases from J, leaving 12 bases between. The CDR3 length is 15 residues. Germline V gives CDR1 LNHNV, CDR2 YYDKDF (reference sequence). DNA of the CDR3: TGTGCCACCAGCAGAGATGGGGTAGGGGGCTATGGCTACACCTTC. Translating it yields CATSRDGVGGYGYTF. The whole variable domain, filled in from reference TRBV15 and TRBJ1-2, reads DAMVIQNPRYQVTQFGKPVTLSCSQTLNHNVMYWYQQKSSQAPKLLFHYYDKDFNNEADTPDNFQSRRPNTSFCFLDIRSPGLGDTAMYLCATSRDGVGGYGYTFGSGTRLTVV.

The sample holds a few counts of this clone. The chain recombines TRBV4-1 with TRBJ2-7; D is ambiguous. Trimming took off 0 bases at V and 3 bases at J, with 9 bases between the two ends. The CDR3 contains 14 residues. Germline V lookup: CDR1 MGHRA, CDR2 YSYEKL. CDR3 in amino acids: CASSQEYRYYEQYF. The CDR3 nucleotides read TGCGCCAGCAGCCAAGAGTACAGATACTACGAGCAGTACTTC.

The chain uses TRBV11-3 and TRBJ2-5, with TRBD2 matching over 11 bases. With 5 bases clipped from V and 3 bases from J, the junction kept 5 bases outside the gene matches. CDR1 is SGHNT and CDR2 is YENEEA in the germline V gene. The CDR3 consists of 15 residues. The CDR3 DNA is TGTGCCAGCAGCATTAGCGGGGGGGCAGAAGAGACCCAGTACTTC. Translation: CASSISGGAEETQYF. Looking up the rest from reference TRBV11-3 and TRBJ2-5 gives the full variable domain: EAGVVQSPRYKIIEKKQPVAFWCNPISGHNTLYWYLQNLGQGPELLIRYENEEAVDDSQLPKDRFSAERLKGVDSTLKIQPAELGDSAVYLCASSISGGAEETQYFGPGTRLLVL.

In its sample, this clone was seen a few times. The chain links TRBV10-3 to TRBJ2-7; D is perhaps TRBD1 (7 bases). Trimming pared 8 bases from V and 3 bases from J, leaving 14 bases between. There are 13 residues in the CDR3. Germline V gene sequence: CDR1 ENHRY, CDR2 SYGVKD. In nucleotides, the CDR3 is TGTGCCATCGGCCGACAGGGAGGCTACGAGCAGTACTTC. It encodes CAIGRQGGYEQYF.

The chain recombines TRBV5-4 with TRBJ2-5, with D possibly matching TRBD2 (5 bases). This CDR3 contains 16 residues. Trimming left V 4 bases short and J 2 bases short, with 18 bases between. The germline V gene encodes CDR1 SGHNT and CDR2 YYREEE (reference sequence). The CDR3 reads CASSPTGGRQQETQYF. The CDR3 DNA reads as TGTGCCAGCAGCCCCACCGGCGGGCGTCAACAAGAGACCCAGTACTTC.